These 32 T cell receptor beta chains were sequenced from one sample in a study of shared clonotypes between healthy human individuals. Libraries were prepared by immunoSEQ multiplex PCR; TCRdb keeps only in-frame clonotypes and omits some of them. The data show around 2.5 million clones, approximately 94% seen once. Material: naive CD4+ T cells from PBMCs. The subset here: CD45RA+ positively selected. Receptors were obtained from a man younger than 30 in good health. Some clones in this sample may be carry-over from other donors' samples.

The rearrangement uses TRBV28 and TRBJ2-1; weak D call: TRBD2 (6 bases). V was clipped by 8 bases and J by 3 bases, with 17 bases between them. CDR3 length: 15 residues. Germline-derived CDR1 and CDR2 are MDHEN and SYDVKM. CDR3 nucleotides: TGTGCCAGCCCTCCTTCGGGAGTGGTCTACAATGAGCAGTTCTTC. The encoded protein is CASPPSGVVYNEQFF.

A few counts support this clone. The rearrangement joins TRBV11-2 to TRBJ1-1; a possible D gene is TRBD1 (6 bases). Trimming took off 5 bases at V and 6 bases at J, with 16 bases between the two ends. Germline V CDR1 and CDR2: SGHAT, FQNNGV. The CDR3 is 14 amino acids. In DNA, the CDR3 is TGTGCCAGCAGCGTGGGGGCCCAACGGGCTGAAGCTTTCTTT. This codes for CASSVGAQRAEAFF.

Comments on this clone: Other DNA sequences in this specimen translate into the identical CDR3. The chain is built from TRBV11-3 and TRBJ2-3; perhaps TRBD2 as D (6 bases). Germline V lookup: CDR1 SGHNT, CDR2 YENEEA. Trimming removed 3 bases from V and 9 bases from J, with 7 bases in between. The CDR3 contains 11 residues. The CDR3 is CASSLGGTQYF. CDR3 nucleotide sequence: TGTGCCAGCAGCTTGGGGGGAACGCAGTATTTT.

V usage is TRBV18 and J usage is TRBJ2-1; a possible D gene is TRBD1 (5 bases). Germline CDR1 KGHSH, CDR2 LQKENI. The CDR3 runs to 17 residues. Trimming pared 3 bases from V and 4 bases from J, leaving 19 bases between. The CDR3 DNA reads TGTGCCAGCTCACCCCCACCTGGGCAGGGCACTTACAATGAGCAGTTCTTC. This translates into CASSPPPGQGTYNEQFF.

This chain links TRBV5-4 with TRBJ2-2, with 9 positions matching TRBD2. Trimming cost V 1 base and J 7 bases; bases outside gene matches: 14. The CDR3 sequence is 18 residues long. Germline values: CDR1 SGHNT, CDR2 YYREEE (reference sequence). The CDR3 here is CASSLTGGGRALIGELFF. The CDR3 nucleotides read TGTGCCAGCAGCTTGACCGGTGGCGGGAGGGCCTTGATCGGGGAGCTGTTTTTT.

A note on this clone: Distinct nucleotide sequences in the sample also encode this CDR3. This chain links TRBV5-1 with TRBJ2-1; D gene uncertain. Germline CDR1 is SGHRS and CDR2 is YFSETQ. This CDR3 has 14 amino acids. V was clipped by 0 bases and J by 4 bases, with 8 bases between them. CDR3 amino acids: CASSLDRLYNEQFF. The CDR3 region has the DNA TGCGCCAGCAGCTTGGACAGATTATACAATGAGCAGTTCTTC.

The CDR3 bases are TGTGCCAGCAGGCTACAGAAACGGGTTGATGAGGGTGAGCAGTTCTTC. Amino acid sequence: CASRLQKRVDEGEQFF. J is TRBJ2-1 and V is TRBV28; possibly TRBD2 for D (5 bases). CDR1 is MDHEN and CDR2 is SYDVKM in the germline V gene. The CDR3 is 16 residues long. Between the trimmed V and J ends, which lost 6 bases and 9 bases, there was a span of 24 bases.

This clone was counted a few times. The gene calls are TRBV5-1 and TRBJ2-6; D is possibly TRBD1 (6 bases). Trimming took off 0 bases at V and 2 bases at J, with 12 bases between the two ends. CDR3 length: 17 amino acids. CDR1 is SGHRS, CDR2 YFSETQ, per germline. This chain's CDR3 is CASSLGGPGTGANVLTF. The DNA of the CDR3 is TGCGCCAGCAGCTTGGGGGGGCCTGGCACTGGGGCCAACGTCCTGACTTTC.

The rearrangement uses TRBV6-1 and TRBJ1-2; 7 positions agree with TRBD1. Germline V lookup: CDR1 MNHNS, CDR2 SASEGT. The CDR3 runs 14 residues. Trimming took 3 bases from V and 6 from J; bases not matched to a gene: 7. The CDR3 reads CASSEGQTNDGYTF. The CDR3 nucleotides read TGTGCCAGCAGTGAGGGACAGACAAATGATGGCTACACCTTC.

The chain links TRBV19 to TRBJ2-7, with 8 nucleotides matching TRBD1. CDR3 size: 18 residues. After removal of 6 bases from V and 1 base from J, the junction contained 17 bases not matched to a gene. Germline lookup yields CDR1 LNHDA and CDR2 SQIVND (reference sequence). As DNA, the CDR3 is TGTGCCAGTAGCACTCAAAATGACAGGGGTGCGCGTTCCTACGAGCAGTACTTC. Amino acids: CASSTQNDRGARSYEQYF. Full variable domain (remainder filled in from reference TRBV19 and TRBJ2-7): DGGITQSPKYLFRKEGQNVTLSCEQNLNHDAMYWYRQDPGQGLRLIYYSQIVNDFQKGDIAEGYSVSREKKESFPLTVTSAQKNPTAFYLCASSTQNDRGARSYEQYFGPGTRLTVT.

In regard to this clone: The same CDR3 also results from other DNA sequences found in this sample. The chain has TRBV18 and TRBJ2-2; D uncertain. V was shortened by 4 bases and J by 3 bases, with 3 bases between the two germline ends. Germline CDR1 reads KGHSH; CDR2 reads LQKENI. The CDR3 spans 12 residues. CDR3: CASSLDTGELFF. The CDR3 DNA follows: TGTGCCAGCTCACTAGACACCGGGGAGCTGTTTTTT.

The chain links TRBV29-1 to TRBJ2-7; the match to TRBD2 covers 16 bases. V lost 6 bases and J lost 3; bases outside the gene matches: 2. Germline V gives CDR1 SQVTM, CDR2 ANQGSEA. This CDR3 spans 14 amino acids. The CDR3 DNA follows: TGCAGCGTGGGACTAGCGGGAGGGAACTACGAGCAGTACTTC. It yields the protein CSVGLAGGNYEQYF.

V gene TRBV5-1 combines with J gene TRBJ2-1, with 8 bases fitting TRBD1. V lost 3 bases and J lost 4; bases outside the gene matches: 15. In germline, CDR1 is SGHRS, CDR2 YFSETQ. This CDR3 contains 18 residues. DNA for the CDR3: TGCGCCAGCAGCTACTTCGGGGGTGACAGGGGACCATACAATGAGCAGTTCTTC. Translated: CASSYFGGDRGPYNEQFF.

The chain uses TRBV28 and TRBJ2-3; 9 nucleotides line up with TRBD2. The V segment lost 11 bases and the J segment 0 bases; nucleotides outside the gene matches: 15. This CDR3 contains 17 residues. In germline, CDR1 is MDHEN, CDR2 SYDVKM. CDR3 loop: CASSGGGLAGSTDTQYF. CDR3 nucleotide sequence: TGTGCCTCCTCGGGGGGAGGGCTAGCGGGGAGCACAGATACGCAGTATTTT.

This clone was recorded only once. The chain has TRBV5-1 and TRBJ1-4, with TRBD1 matching 7 bases. Germline lookup yields CDR1 SGHRS and CDR2 YFSETQ. The CDR3 is made up of 18 amino acids. Trimming cost V 0 bases and J 1 base; bases outside gene matches: 9. The CDR3 sequence is CASSLAQGVGVTNEKLFF. In nucleotides, the CDR3 is TGCGCCAGCAGCTTGGCGCAGGGGGTTGGTGTAACTAATGAAAAACTGTTTTTT.

V is TRBV9 and J is TRBJ2-1; 8 bases line up with TRBD2. Germline V gene data show CDR1 as SGDLS and CDR2 as YYNGEE. Germline trimming cut 4 bases from V and 8 bases from J; bases unmatched to any gene: 11. The CDR3 consists of 15 residues. The CDR3 nucleotides read TGTGCCAGCAGCTCGACGGGACTAGGTAACTATGAGCAGTTCTTC. It translates to CASSSTGLGNYEQFF.

The chain combines TRBV28 with TRBJ2-2; D remains ambiguous. Trimming cost V 6 bases and J 4 bases, with 15 bases left between them. The CDR3 extends over 15 amino acids. CDR1 is MDHEN, CDR2 SYDVKM, per germline. Written as DNA, the CDR3 is TGTGCCAGCAGCCTCGGACCGAAAATCACCGGGGAGCTGTTTTTT. This translates into CASSLGPKITGELFF.

The rearrangement links TRBV18 to TRBJ1-5; D is undetermined. The CDR3 extends over 13 amino acids. Trimming removed 4 bases at V and 4 bases at J, with 8 bases between. Germline values: CDR1 KGHSH, CDR2 LQKENI. CDR3 bases: TGTGCCAGCTCACGCGACTTAAATCAGCCCCAGCATTTT. Residues: CASSRDLNQPQHF.

The chain couples TRBV7-2 to TRBJ1-5; TRBD1 is a possible D gene (6 bases). The CDR3 sequence is 14 residues long. Trimming cost V 6 bases and J 3 bases, with 12 bases left between them. Looked up from germline, CDR1 is SGHTA and CDR2 is FQGNSA. The chain's CDR3 is CASRQQGNNQPQHF. The CDR3 nucleotides are TGTGCCAGCAGACAGCAGGGGAACAATCAGCCCCAGCATTTT.

This chain uses TRBV5-1 with TRBJ2-1; D is undetermined. Trimming removed 4 bases from V and 2 bases from J, with 13 bases in between. Germline V lookup: CDR1 SGHRS, CDR2 YFSETQ. The length of the CDR3 is 15 residues. CDR3 sequence reads: CASSGNQVAYNEQFF. CDR3 bases: TGCGCCAGCAGCGGAAACCAGGTTGCCTACAATGAGCAGTTCTTC.

This chain links TRBV11-2 with TRBJ2-5; no definite D call. Trimming removed 2 bases at V and 2 bases at J, with 12 bases between. The CDR3 extends over 15 amino acids. Germline V lookup: CDR1 SGHAT, CDR2 FQNNGV. CDR3 protein: CASSLRSAEQETQYF. The CDR3 DNA sequence: TGTGCCAGCAGCTTAAGATCGGCGGAGCAAGAGACCCAGTACTTC.

The chain has TRBV5-5 and TRBJ1-3; tentative D call: TRBD1 (6 bases). Per germline, CDR1 SGHKS and CDR2 YYEKEE (reference sequence). The CDR3 is 15 amino acids. V lost 3 bases and J lost 2, with 12 bases in between. This CDR3 is CASSSGTRTGNTIYF. CDR3 sequence (DNA): TGTGCCAGCAGCTCCGGGACACGGACTGGAAACACCATATATTTT.

J is TRBJ2-3 and V is TRBV6-1; no definite D call. CDR1 is MNHNS and CDR2 is SASEGT in the germline V gene. This CDR3 has 15 residues. Trimming stripped 7 bases from V and 3 bases from J, with 17 bases between. CDR3 in amino acids: CASTKLGARTDTQYF. The CDR3 region has the DNA TGTGCCAGCACGAAGCTAGGAGCTCGGACAGATACGCAGTATTTT.

J is TRBJ1-1 and V is TRBV2; D might be TRBD1 (6 bases). This CDR3 comprises 13 residues. Trimming left V 11 bases short and J 0 bases short, with 13 bases between. Germline loops: CDR1 SNHLY, CDR2 FYNNEI. CDR3: CAGQQVMNTEAFF. In nucleotides, the CDR3 is TGTGCCGGACAGCAAGTGATGAACACTGAAGCTTTCTTT.

The chain has TRBV12-5 and TRBJ2-3; 9 bases are shared with TRBD1. The V gene's germline CDR1 is LGHNT and CDR2 FRNRAP. The CDR3 consists of 13 residues. With V trimmed by 9 bases and J by 4 bases, 5 bases remained unmatched. CDR3 sequence reads: CASNRGPADTQYF. The CDR3 DNA sequence: TGTGCTAGCAACAGGGGGCCCGCAGATACGCAGTATTTT. Full variable domain (remainder filled in from reference TRBV12-5 and TRBJ2-3): DARVTQTPRHKVTEMGQEVTMRCQPILGHNTVFWYRQTMMQGLELLAYFRNRAPLDDSGMPKDRFSAEMPDATLATLKIQPSEPRDSAVYFCASNRGPADTQYFGPGTRLTVL.

The table lists this clone with many counts. The rearrangement uses TRBV28 and TRBJ1-5; D gene ambiguous. The CDR3 totals 12 residues. The V end was cut by 5 bases, the J end by 4 bases, with 6 bases between. The germline CDR1 and CDR2 sequences are MDHEN and SYDVKM. The CDR3, as DNA: TGTGCCAGCAGTAAAATGAATCAGCCCCAGCATTTT. It codes for CASSKMNQPQHF.

Turning to this clone: Other DNA sequences in this specimen translate into the identical CDR3. The chain links TRBV7-2 to TRBJ2-2, with D hard to call. Trimming cost V 3 bases and J 2 bases, with 4 bases left between them. The CDR3 loop spans 13 amino acids. Germline assignment: CDR1 SGHTA and CDR2 FQGNSA. The CDR3 region has the DNA TGTGCCAGCAGCTTCCTCAACACCGGGGAGCTGTTTTTT. It encodes CASSFLNTGELFF.

A word on this clone: Other DNA sequences of this sample code for an identical CDR3. This rearrangement joins TRBV5-8 to TRBJ2-6; D is unresolved. The germline gives CDR1 SGHTS, CDR2 YDEGEE. V dropped 1 base and J dropped 0 bases, with 5 bases sitting between them. The CDR3 covers 15 residues. The CDR3 here is CASSLSGSGANVLTF. CDR3 sequence (DNA): TGTGCCAGCAGCTTGTCGGGCTCTGGGGCCAACGTCCTGACTTTC.

The chain joins TRBV28 to TRBJ1-2; no definite D call. Between the trimmed V and J ends, which lost 3 bases and 6 bases, there was a span of 11 bases. CDR3 length: 13 amino acids. In germline, CDR1 is MDHEN, CDR2 SYDVKM. For the CDR3, the DNA is TGTGCCAGCAGTTTTCAGGCCGTCAATGGCTACACCTTC. Translation gives CASSFQAVNGYTF.

The chain couples TRBV30 to TRBJ1-2, with TRBD1 matching 8 bases. With 3 bases clipped from V and 5 bases from J, the junction kept 5 bases outside the gene matches. This CDR3 has 13 residues. Germline V lookup: CDR1 GTSNPN, CDR2 SVGIG (reference sequence). This chain's CDR3 is CAWRRTGSYGYTF. The CDR3 DNA reads as TGTGCCTGGAGGCGGACAGGGTCTTATGGCTACACCTTC.

This chain uses TRBV30 with TRBJ2-1, with TRBD2 matching over 9 bases. In germline, CDR1 is GTSNPN, CDR2 SVGIG (reference sequence). The CDR3 loop spans 18 amino acids. Trimming cost V 6 bases and J 1 base; bases outside gene matches: 16. The CDR3 DNA reads TGTGCCTGTTTTGGGCTAGCGGGACCTTACGGGTCCTACAATGAGCAGTTCTTC. Residues: CACFGLAGPYGSYNEQFF.

The genes are TRBV4-1 and TRBJ2-1, with D uncertain. The CDR3 is 15 residues long. Germline V lookup: CDR1 MGHRA, CDR2 YSYEKL. Trimming shortened V by 4 bases and J by 2 bases, and 12 bases separated the two germline ends. CDR3 nucleotides: TGCGCCAGCAGCCGGCTGGGGAATACCTACAATGAGCAGTTCTTC. Translation: CASSRLGNTYNEQFF.